Below are 22 T cell receptor beta chains sequenced from a single sample in a study of blood T cell repertoires in COVID-19. Produced via immunoSEQ multiplex PCR; TCRdb's table is partial and in-frame only. Found here are fewer than 250,000 clones, around 90% of them singletons; the top ten hold 7.2%. What was sequenced was PBMCs or T cells enriched from blood (not recorded which). These TCRs come from a man aged 25 to 40 in a cohort exposed to, infected with or recovered from COVID-19 (not recorded which).

The chain carries TRBV19 and TRBJ2-2; the match to TRBD2 covers 8 bases. CDR3 length equals 16 residues. Germline CDR1 is LNHDA and CDR2 is SQIVND (reference sequence). J was trimmed by 3 bases and V by 5 bases; bases with no gene match: 8. The CDR3 loop is CASSPGCGRYTGELFF. The DNA for the CDR3 is TGTGCCAGTAGTCCGGGGTGCGGGAGGTACACCGGGGAGCTGTTTTTT.

This sequence joins TRBV12-3 or TRBV12-4 and TRBJ1-3, with TRBD1 matching 9 bases. V shed 5 bases, J shed 7 bases, and the junction held 3 bases outside the gene matches. There are 13 residues in the CDR3. The CDR3 loop is CASSSGQGNTIYF. CDR3 DNA: TGTGCCAGCAGTAGCGGACAGGGGAACACCATATATTTT.

The chain has TRBV18 and TRBJ1-2; the D is unclear. This CDR3 has 16 amino acids. Looked up from germline, CDR1 is KGHSH and CDR2 is LQKENI. Trimming stripped 0 bases from V and 4 bases from J, with 15 bases between. This chain's CDR3 is CASSPPQPLTVYGYTF. As DNA, the CDR3 is TGTGCCAGCTCACCACCTCAGCCTTTAACAGTCTATGGCTACACCTTC.

The chain has TRBV7-9 and TRBJ1-1; 7 bases map to TRBD1. Trimming removed 2 bases from V and 3 bases from J; junction bases left unmatched: 3. The CDR3 spans 14 residues. CDR1 is SEHNR and CDR2 is FQNEAQ in the germline V gene (reference sequence). Written as DNA, the CDR3 is TGTGCCAGCAGCTTACCTCAGGGGGACACTGAAGCTTTCTTT. It specifies CASSLPQGDTEAFF.

This clone was seen a handful of times. The chain uses TRBV28 and TRBJ1-1; 8 bases are a match to TRBD1. The CDR3 has 13 residues. Germline lookup yields CDR1 MDHEN and CDR2 SYDVKM. The ends lost 6 bases at V and 3 bases at J; junction bases unmatched: 3. Here the CDR3 reads CASRRQGYTEAFF. In DNA form, the CDR3 reads TGTGCCAGCAGACGACAGGGGTACACTGAAGCTTTCTTT.

V usage is TRBV15 and J usage is TRBJ2-1; TRBD2 matches at 10 bases. The CDR3 spans 16 residues. V lost 3 bases, J lost 3 bases, and 5 bases stayed unmatched. Germline V CDR1 and CDR2: LNHNV, YYDKDF (reference sequence). CDR3 residues: CATSSLSGRVYNEQFF. The CDR3 bases are TGTGCCACCAGCAGCCTAAGCGGGAGGGTCTACAATGAGCAGTTCTTC.

The rearrangement links TRBV29-1 to TRBJ1-4; D is possibly TRBD1 (5 bases). The CDR3 runs 14 residues. The germline gives CDR1 SQVTM, CDR2 ANQGSEA. Trimming removed 5 bases at V and 7 bases at J, with 17 bases between. The CDR3 protein is CSVRDSPNGEKLFF. The CDR3, as DNA: TGCAGCGTTCGGGACTCCCCAAATGGTGAAAAACTGTTTTTT.

The sample holds one count of this clone. The V and J genes are TRBV11-1 and TRBJ2-5, with 7 bases that match TRBD1. Germline loops: CDR1 SGHAT, CDR2 FQDESV (reference sequence). CDR3 size: 15 residues. V dropped 0 bases and J dropped 3; count of bases not matched to a gene: 4. This chain's CDR3 is CASSLAPGQKETQYF. CDR3 nucleotide sequence: TGTGCCAGCAGCTTAGCACCGGGACAGAAAGAGACCCAGTACTTC. Full variable domain (outside the CDR3, taken from reference TRBV11-1 and TRBJ2-5): EAEVAQSPRYKITEKSQAVAFWCDPISGHATLYWYRQILGQGPELLVQFQDESVVDDSQLPKDRFSAERLKGVDSTLKIQPAELGDSAMYLCASSLAPGQKETQYFGPGTRLLVL.

The genes are TRBV5-1 and TRBJ2-5, with TRBD2 matching 8 bases. The V and J ends lost 4 bases and 2 bases, in that order; junction bases with no gene match: 7. Per the germline V gene, CDR1 is SGHRS and CDR2 is YFSETQ. The length of the CDR3 is 15 residues. CDR3 amino acids: CASSAGTSWQETQYF. In nucleotides, the CDR3 is TGCGCCAGCAGCGCGGGGACTAGTTGGCAAGAGACCCAGTACTTC. The entire variable domain, with the rest obtained from reference TRBV5-1 and TRBJ2-5, is as follows: KAGVTQTPRYLIKTRGQQVTLSCSPISGHRSVSWYQQTPGQGLQFLFEYFSETQRNKGNFPGRFSGRQFSNSRSEMNVSTLELGDSALYLCASSAGTSWQETQYFGPGTRLLVL.

The count of this clone is one. The V and J genes are TRBV29-1 and TRBJ1-5; TRBD1 is a possible D gene (5 bases). Germline-derived CDR1 and CDR2 are SQVTM and ANQGSEA. CDR3 size: 12 residues. The V gene lost 4 bases and the J gene lost 7 bases, with 11 bases spanning the gap. CDR3 coding DNA: TGCAGCGTTGGGCAGGGTGACCAGCCCCAGCATTTT. Its translation: CSVGQGDQPQHF.

The V call is TRBV27, the J call TRBJ1-6, with a tentative D call TRBD1 (5 bases). The CDR3 contains 15 residues. V lost 0 bases and J 7 bases, leaving 10 bases between the germline ends. Germline V gives CDR1 MNHEY, CDR2 SMNVEV (reference sequence). This CDR3 is CASSLSSGLNSPLHF. DNA of the CDR3: TGTGCCAGCAGTTTATCTTCAGGGCTCAATTCACCCCTCCACTTT.

The V call is TRBV19, the J call TRBJ1-4; D is perhaps TRBD1 (6 bases). The CDR3 consists of 16 residues. Germline V gives CDR1 LNHDA, CDR2 SQIVND (reference sequence). V lost 5 bases and J 8 bases, leaving 21 bases between the germline ends. The CDR3 protein is CASSFITGYLEEKLFF. As DNA, the CDR3 is TGTGCCAGTAGTTTCATAACAGGGTACCTGGAAGAAAAACTGTTTTTT.

This chain connects TRBV5-1 to TRBJ2-1; TRBD1 agrees at 7 bases. From germline, CDR1 is SGHRS and CDR2 YFSETQ. The CDR3 spans 13 residues. The V gene end was trimmed by 7 bases and the J gene end by 12 bases; junction bases not matched to a gene: 13. In nucleotides, the CDR3 is TGCGCCAGCTCAGGGGGTCCCCCGCGAGGGCAGTTCTTC. Amino acids: CASSGGPPRGQFF.

DNA of the CDR3: TGTGCCAGCAGCTTATGGGCGGGAGGGGACAATGAGCAGTTCTTC. Translation: CASSLWAGGDNEQFF. This chain connects TRBV11-2 to TRBJ2-1, with 9 bases aligning to TRBD2. Losses at the gene ends were 2 bases for V and 5 bases for J; bases not matched to a gene: 4. The length of the CDR3 is 15 residues. Germline V gives CDR1 SGHAT, CDR2 FQNNGV.

The V call is TRBV27, the J call TRBJ1-1, with D tentatively TRBD1 (5 bases). The CDR3 length is 16 residues. Trimming removed 1 base at V and 5 bases at J, with 17 bases between. Germline CDR1 and CDR2: MNHEY and SMNVEV (reference sequence). This CDR3 reads CASSLLLAGMETEAFF. The CDR3 DNA reads TGTGCCAGCAGTTTATTATTGGCAGGGATGGAGACTGAAGCTTTCTTT.

This sequence joins TRBV7-9 and TRBJ2-2; D is uncertain. Per germline, CDR1 SEHNR and CDR2 FQNEAQ (reference sequence). This CDR3 contains 14 residues. The V gene lost 5 bases and the J gene lost 6 bases, with 13 bases spanning the gap. The CDR3 is CASSGETWPGELFF. The CDR3 DNA reads as TGTGCCAGCAGCGGAGAGACTTGGCCCGGGGAGCTGTTTTTT.

V is TRBV5-1 and J is TRBJ2-1; 14 bases align to TRBD2. Per the germline V gene, CDR1 is SGHRS and CDR2 is YFSETQ. The ends lost 2 bases at V and 7 bases at J; junction bases unmatched: 14. The CDR3 covers 19 residues. The CDR3 nucleotides read TGCGCCAGCAGCTTATCCGGGACTAGCGGGAGAGGTTCTGGGAATGAGCAGTTCTTC. It is translated as CASSLSGTSGRGSGNEQFF. The full variable domain, rest sourced from reference TRBV5-1 and TRBJ2-1, is KAGVTQTPRYLIKTRGQQVTLSCSPISGHRSVSWYQQTPGQGLQFLFEYFSETQRNKGNFPGRFSGRQFSNSRSEMNVSTLELGDSALYLCASSLSGTSGRGSGNEQFFGPGTRLTVL.

This sequence joins TRBV18 and TRBJ2-7, with 9 bases that match TRBD1. Trimming at V came to 2 bases and at J to 3 bases, leaving 5 bases not matched to a gene. Germline V CDR1 and CDR2: KGHSH, LQKENI. This CDR3 contains 15 residues. CDR3 loop: CASSPSGQGYYEQYF. For the CDR3, the DNA is TGTGCCAGCTCACCATCGGGACAGGGTTACTACGAGCAGTACTTC.

Concerning this clone: The junction departs from germline at one end; a sequencing error may be responsible. V is TRBV7-7 and J is TRBJ2-5; weak D call: TRBD2 (7 bases). The CDR3 totals 16 residues. Germline-derived CDR1 and CDR2 are SSHAT and FNYEAQ (reference sequence). The CDR3: CASSSGRGGHQETQYF. For the CDR3, the DNA is TGTGCTAGCAGCTCTGGAAGGGGGGGACACCAAGAGACCCAGTACTTC.

The table lists this clone with a few counts. The CDR3 reads CASSLDGQYNEQFF. DNA for the CDR3: TGTGCCAGCAGCTTAGATGGACAATACAATGAGCAGTTCTTC. V gene TRBV7-9 combines with J gene TRBJ2-1; weak D call: TRBD1 (5 bases). CDR3 size: 14 residues. V was cut by 1 base and J by 4 bases, with 8 bases left in between. The germline CDR1 and CDR2 sequences are SEHNR and FQNEAQ (reference sequence). Variable domain in full (rest from reference TRBV7-9 and TRBJ2-1): DTGVSQNPRHKITKRGQNVTFRCDPISEHNRLYWYRQTLGQGPEFLTYFQNEAQLEKSRLLSDRFSAERPKGSFSTLEIQRTEQGDSAMYLCASSLDGQYNEQFFGPGTRLTVL.

This clone was seen repeatedly, ten times or more. This rearrangement joins TRBV5-1 to TRBJ2-3; 11 bases line up with TRBD2. The junction had 6 bases not matched to a gene; V was cut back by 5 bases and J by 4 bases. This CDR3 contains 15 residues. Germline V gene sequence: CDR1 SGHRS, CDR2 YFSETQ. Here the CDR3 reads CASRFSGRDADTQYF. CDR3 nucleotide sequence: TGCGCCAGCAGGTTTAGCGGGAGGGACGCAGATACGCAGTATTTT.

The rearrangement uses TRBV6-2 or TRBV6-3 and TRBJ2-7, with 7 positions matching TRBD1. Germline CDR1 MNHEY, CDR2 SVGEGT. Losses at the gene ends were 4 bases for V and 7 bases for J; bases not matched to a gene: 13. The CDR3 loop spans 15 amino acids. CDR3 sequence (DNA): TGTGCCAGCAGTTCACCGACAGGGAGTACGGAGGAGCAGTACTTC. Translating gives CASSSPTGSTEEQYF.